These 21 T cell receptor beta chains originate from one sample sequenced in a study of T-cell reconstitution after alpha-beta-depleted transplantation in children. Library preparation (for TCRbeta) was performed with unique molecular identifiers. From the PCR reads, TCRdb called clonotypes with MiXCR, one entry per CDR3 protein. The table lists more than 100,000 distinct CDR3 sequences, 23% of them singletons. Sample: PBMCs, mostly from graft donor cells, taken 180 days after TCRalphabeta/CD19-depleted stem cell transplant. The receptors come from a male patient between 2 and 9 years old who had a stem cell transplant for chronic granulomatous disease, so the T cells may come from the graft donor.

The chain couples TRBV12-3 or TRBV12-4 to TRBJ2-1; possible D gene TRBD2, 5 bases. This CDR3 is 15 amino acids long. V lost 3 bases and J lost 0, with 9 bases in between. The DNA for the CDR3 is TGTGCCAGCAGTTTTGGGGAGAGCTCCTACAATGAGCAGTTCTTC. It codes for CASSFGESSYNEQFF.

This clonotype occurred many times. The chain uses TRBV20-1 and TRBJ1-4; no firm D call. There are 13 residues in the CDR3. V was shortened by 4 bases and J by 8 bases, with 14 bases between the two germline ends. CDR1 and CDR2 (germline): DFQATT, SNEGSKA (reference sequence). CDR3 residues: CSAIWTSTEKLFF. The CDR3 DNA sequence: TGCAGTGCTATCTGGACCTCTACGGAAAAACTGTTTTTT.

At least ten counts were recorded for this clonotype. The chain links TRBV12-3 or TRBV12-4 to TRBJ1-1; tentatively, D is TRBD1 (5 bases). The CDR3 contains 14 residues. V was cut by 3 bases and J by 2 bases, with 10 bases left in between. Here the CDR3 reads CASSFRAENTEAFF. The CDR3 DNA sequence: TGTGCCAGCAGTTTCAGGGCCGAAAACACTGAAGCTTTCTTT.

The chain recombines TRBV5-1 with TRBJ2-1, with 11 bases lining up with TRBD2. Trimming removed 3 bases from V and 5 bases from J; junction bases left unmatched: 16. The CDR3 totals 19 residues. Germline V gives CDR1 SGHRS, CDR2 YFSETQ. The CDR3 sequence is CASSSYTGRLAGPDNEQFF. The CDR3 DNA reads as TGCGCCAGCAGCTCCTACACCGGCAGACTAGCGGGACCTGACAATGAGCAGTTCTTC.

This chain joins TRBV6-4 and TRBJ2-7; 7 bases align to TRBD1. The CDR3 runs 14 residues. The V gene end was trimmed by 5 bases and the J gene end by 3 bases; junction bases not matched to a gene: 7. Looked up from germline, CDR1 is MRHNA and CDR2 is SNTAGT. The DNA of the CDR3 is TGTGCCAGCAGTCGACAGGGCATGAGCTACGAGCAGTACTTC. Translating gives CASSRQGMSYEQYF.

The V call is TRBV7-2, the J call TRBJ2-1, with D perhaps given as TRBD1 or TRBD2 (5 bases each). Germline lookup yields CDR1 SGHTA and CDR2 FQGNSA. Trimming cost V 4 bases and J 6 bases, with 22 bases left between them. CDR3 length: 17 amino acids. CDR3 residues: CASSSAPGTWGSNEQFF. Here the CDR3 DNA reads TGTGCCAGCAGCTCTGCACCCGGGACCTGGGGTTCCAATGAGCAGTTCTTC.

The chain combines TRBV15 with TRBJ1-5; D perhaps matches TRBD1 (5 bases). CDR3 length: 15 amino acids. The germline CDR1 and CDR2 sequences are LNHNV and YYDKDF (reference sequence). V shed 1 base and J shed 2 bases, with 9 bases lying between them. The CDR3 nucleotides are TGTGCCACCAGCAGAGGGACAACGGGCAATCAGCCCCAGCATTTT. It specifies CATSRGTTGNQPQHF.

The chain carries TRBV5-1 and TRBJ2-7; D might be TRBD1 (5 bases). Trimming cost V 4 bases and J 5 bases, with 19 bases left between them. The CDR3 runs 15 residues. CDR1 and CDR2 from the germline V gene are SGHRS and YFSETQ. The DNA for the CDR3 is TGCGCCAGCAGCCTTGCTTGGCAGGGAACCCACGAGCAGTACTTC. Amino acids: CASSLAWQGTHEQYF.

The V and J genes are TRBV28 and TRBJ2-1, with TRBD1 as a possible D gene (6 bases). Trimming removed 4 bases at V and 2 bases at J, with 9 bases between. The germline CDR1 and CDR2 sequences are MDHEN and SYDVKM. The CDR3 is made up of 14 amino acids. The CDR3 DNA sequence: TGTGCCAGCAGTTCGCGACAGGCCTACAATGAGCAGTTCTTC. Translated, it gives CASSSRQAYNEQFF.

This clonotype has only a few counts. This rearrangement joins TRBV6-5 to TRBJ1-3, with TRBD1 as a possible D gene (5 bases). CDR1 and CDR2 (germline): MNHEY, SVGAGI. The CDR3 runs 15 residues. V lost 0 bases, J lost 4 bases, and 10 bases lay in between. The CDR3 sequence: CASSYSYGGGNTIYF. DNA of the CDR3: TGTGCCAGCAGTTACTCGTACGGGGGAGGAAACACCATATATTTT.

V gene TRBV4-2 combines with J gene TRBJ2-3, with TRBD1 identical over 9 bases. The trim removed 1 base at V and 2 bases at J, leaving 10 bases unmatched. Germline V lookup: CDR1 LGHNA, CDR2 YNFKEQ. The length of the CDR3 is 18 residues. The CDR3 spells CASSQGSGTGTITDTQYF. As DNA, the CDR3 is TGTGCCAGCAGCCAAGGTTCGGGGACAGGGACAATCACAGATACGCAGTATTTT.

This clonotype was seen repeatedly, ten times or more. The V call is TRBV20-1, the J call TRBJ1-2; D not certain. V was cut by 7 bases and J by 0 bases, with 9 bases left in between. CDR1 and CDR2 from the germline V gene are DFQATT and SNEGSKA (reference sequence). The CDR3 sequence is 12 residues long. CDR3 loop: CSGIGPNYGYTF. The CDR3 DNA reads as TGCAGTGGGATTGGCCCTAACTATGGCTACACCTTC.

The V gene is TRBV29-1, the J gene TRBJ2-7; TRBD2 might be the D (5 bases). The germline V and J ends were trimmed by 4 bases and 3 bases, with 13 bases remaining between them. The CDR3 runs to 13 residues. Germline V CDR1 and CDR2: SQVTM, ANQGSEA. The chain's CDR3 is CSVVPGNFYEQYF. The CDR3 nucleotides read TGCAGCGTTGTCCCCGGGAACTTCTACGAGCAGTACTTC.

This clonotype was detected many times. The V call is TRBV12-3 or TRBV12-4, the J call TRBJ2-4; no reliable D call. Trimming removed 3 bases at V and 0 bases at J, with 9 bases between. This CDR3 is 15 amino acids long. The CDR3 spells CASSLGSLAKNIQYF. The CDR3 DNA sequence: TGTGCCAGCAGTTTGGGCAGCCTAGCCAAAAACATTCAGTACTTC.

In its sample, this clonotype was seen once. J is TRBJ2-1 and V is TRBV5-1; D unresolved. V lost 2 bases to trimming and J lost 2 bases, with 11 bases between them. The length of the CDR3 is 15 residues. From germline, CDR1 is SGHRS and CDR2 YFSETQ. The CDR3 sequence is CASSFTLLAYNEQFF. The CDR3 DNA reads as TGCGCCAGCAGCTTTACCCTGCTTGCCTACAATGAGCAGTTCTTC. The full variable domain, its missing parts supplied by reference TRBV5-1 and TRBJ2-1, is KAGVTQTPRYLIKTRGQQVTLSCSPISGHRSVSWYQQTPGQGLQFLFEYFSETQRNKGNFPGRFSGRQFSNSRSEMNVSTLELGDSALYLCASSFTLLAYNEQFFGPGTRLTVL.

The chain recombines TRBV18 with TRBJ2-7, with D uncertain. CDR3 size: 11 residues. From germline, CDR1 is KGHSH and CDR2 LQKENI. Between the trimmed V and J ends, which lost 4 bases and 5 bases, there was a span of 6 bases. CDR3 region: CASSHGHEQYF. The DNA for the CDR3 is TGTGCCAGCTCACATGGACACGAGCAGTACTTC.

Concerning this clonotype: One junction end does not reproduce the germline sequence, and a read error may be involved. The V and J genes are TRBV20-1 and TRBJ2-2, with 8 bases identical to TRBD2. The CDR3 totals 16 residues. CDR1 and CDR2 from the germline V gene are DFQATT and SNEGSKA (reference sequence). The CDR3 DNA reads as TGCTGTGCTAGCGGGCTAGCGACTACGAACACCGGGGAGCTGTTTTTT. Its translation is CCASGLATTNTGELFF.

To note about this clonotype: This may stem from a read error, because a much larger clone lies one nucleotide away. The J gene is TRBJ2-1, the V gene TRBV20-1, with D maybe TRBD2 (5 bases). This CDR3 has 13 amino acids. Germline lookup yields CDR1 DFQATT and CDR2 SNEGSKA (reference sequence). The CDR3 loop reads CSARGPYFYELFF. The DNA of the CDR3 is TGCAGTGCCAGAGGGCCATATTTCTATGAGCTGTTCTTC.

The V gene is TRBV7-2, the J gene TRBJ2-5, with 10 bases aligning to TRBD1. This CDR3 contains 16 residues. Trimming took 1 base from V and 5 from J; bases not matched to a gene: 7. Germline V lookup: CDR1 SGHTA, CDR2 FQGNSA. Written as DNA, the CDR3 is TGTGCCAGCAGCTTAGGAGGGACAGGGGTTGGGGAGACCCAGTACTTC. Residues: CASSLGGTGVGETQYF.

This clonotype was picked up a small number of times. V gene TRBV5-1 combines with J gene TRBJ2-7, with a possible D match to TRBD1 (6 bases). Looked up from germline, CDR1 is SGHRS and CDR2 is YFSETQ. V was shortened by 0 bases and J by 0 bases, with 10 bases between the two germline ends. The CDR3 is made up of 15 amino acids. CDR3 amino acids: CASSLAWDTSYEQYF. DNA of the CDR3: TGCGCCAGCAGCTTGGCCTGGGACACCTCCTACGAGCAGTACTTC.

V is TRBV5-1 and J is TRBJ2-7; 13 bases align to TRBD2. The CDR3 spans 17 residues. Unmatched junction bases numbered 6, after V lost 0 bases and J lost 3 bases. Germline CDR1 SGHRS, CDR2 YFSETQ. CDR3 in amino acids: CASSLGTWTSGSYEQYF. CDR3 coding DNA: TGCGCCAGCAGCTTGGGGACCTGGACTAGCGGGAGCTACGAGCAGTACTTC.